The T cell receptor beta chain under discussion was sequenced for a study of CD8 T cells in ankylosing spondylitis (dated by TCRdb to 2016 to 2017). Study-wide context: To find TCR variants linked to disease, the study profiled T cell receptor beta repertoires in ankylosing spondylitis patients and healthy donors. In total, the full study cohort was made up of roughly 100 healthy donors and more than 20 ankylosing spondylitis patients. Peripheral blood was sampled, and synovial fluid was additionally collected from ankylosing spondylitis patients.

V is cut back by 9 bases and J by 4 bases, with 8 bases in the junction unmatched. Inclusive of the bounding cysteine and phenylalanine, the CDR3 is 15 residues long. Only the CDR3 DNA is retained, 45 bases long and in frame from the first base. CDR1 is given as KGHDR and CDR2 as SFDVKD, both from the germline V gene. For each ankylosing spondylitis patient, the synovial fluid sample was matched to a blood sample from that same patient. With respect to this clonotype: This receptor's antigen is unknown. Per-base quality was not reported, and no clone a single base away is much larger than it.

TCRdb records Illumina HiSeq 2500 as the sequencer. Quantitative 5'-RACE with molecular barcodes was the method used to prepare the TCR beta libraries. In the original analysis: To identify disease-linked TCR variants, a new computational method was used, one built on a probabilistic model of VDJ rearrangement. Through fastp at Q25 and MiXCR, TCRdb rebuilt clones from the public reads, retaining in-frame beta chains. Each entry is one CDR3 protein sequence, shown with its most common DNA and genes. V and J calls and clone size were set by TCRdb, not the authors. This sample holds 100,000 or so distinct CDR3 sequences; approximately 25% were observed only once. Of the sample, roughly an eighth falls within the top ten clones. Study-wide findings and limitations: A TCR beta motif made up of several highly homologous amino acid variants appeared to be characteristic of blood from ankylosing spondylitis patients. The disease-linked clones showed a CD8+ phenotype and occurred at relatively low frequencies in peripheral blood. Some motif variants were previously reported in synovial fluid and blood of reactive arthritis patients, suggesting common disease-initiation mechanisms. According to the report, matched synovial fluid samples from ankylosing spondylitis patients were significantly enriched for the disease-linked clones.

The rearranged chain carries TRBV24-1 and TRBJ2-3, and TRBD1 aligns with 11 junction nucleotides. The sample taken for sequencing was synovial fluid, either unsorted or a sorted T cell fraction (not recorded which). This receptor was obtained from a male donor with ankylosing spondylitis. The CDR3 region: CATSDRGRVADTQYF. The DNA is TGTGCCACCTCGGACAGGGGGCGAGTCGCAGATACGCAGTATTTT.